Included here is one T cell receptor beta chain sequence, with context. TCRdb re-derived calls from the RT-PCR reads in MiXCR, one entry per CDR3 protein. The data contain hundreds of thousands of distinct CDR3 sequences, less than 15% of them seen just once; the ten biggest clones take up about 7.4%. Trimming shortened V by 8 bases and J by 0 bases, and 13 bases separated the two germline ends. Germline V gives CDR1 SNHLY, CDR2 FYNNEI. This CDR3 comprises 14 residues. The data originate from a study of response to subunit inactivated influenza vaccine. This TCR derives from a man aged 45-60 years who received an inactivated influenza vaccine. Specimen: PBMCs from blood, collected 14 days before vaccination. The gene calls are TRBV2 and TRBJ1-2; D is possibly TRBD1 (5 bases). DNA for the CDR3: TGTGCCAGCTCGCAGGACACTTCTAACTATGGCTACACCTTC. Translated, it gives CASSQDTSNYGYTF.